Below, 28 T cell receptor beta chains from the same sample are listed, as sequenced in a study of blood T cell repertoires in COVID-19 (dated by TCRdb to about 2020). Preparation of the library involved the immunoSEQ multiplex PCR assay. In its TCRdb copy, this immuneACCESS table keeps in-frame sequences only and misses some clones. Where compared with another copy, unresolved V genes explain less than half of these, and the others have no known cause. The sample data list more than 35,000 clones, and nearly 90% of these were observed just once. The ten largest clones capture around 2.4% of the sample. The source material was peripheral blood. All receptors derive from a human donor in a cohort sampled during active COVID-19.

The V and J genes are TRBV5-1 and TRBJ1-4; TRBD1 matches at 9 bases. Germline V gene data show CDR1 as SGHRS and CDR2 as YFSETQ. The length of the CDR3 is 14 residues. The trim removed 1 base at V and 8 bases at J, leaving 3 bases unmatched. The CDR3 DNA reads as TGCGCCAGCAGCTTGACCGGGACAGGGGAAAAACTGTTTTTT. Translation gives CASSLTGTGEKLFF.

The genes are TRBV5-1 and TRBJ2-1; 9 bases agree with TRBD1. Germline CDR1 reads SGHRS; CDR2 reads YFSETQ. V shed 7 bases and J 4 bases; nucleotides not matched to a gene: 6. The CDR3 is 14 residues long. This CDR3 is CASSQGTGYNEQFF. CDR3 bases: TGCGCCAGCTCCCAGGGGACAGGGTACAATGAGCAGTTCTTC.

The CDR3 DNA reads TGTGCCAGTAGCGACAACGACTATGGCTACACCTTC. Amino acids: CASSDNDYGYTF. The rearrangement joins TRBV19 to TRBJ1-2; D unresolved. Germline-derived CDR1 and CDR2 are LNHDA and SQIVND (reference sequence). V shed 6 bases and J shed 3 bases, with 8 bases lying between them. The CDR3 length is 12 residues.

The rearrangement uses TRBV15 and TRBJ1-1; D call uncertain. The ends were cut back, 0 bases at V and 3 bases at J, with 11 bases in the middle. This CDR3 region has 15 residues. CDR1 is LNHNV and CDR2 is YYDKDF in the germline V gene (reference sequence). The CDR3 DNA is TGTGCCACCAGCAGAGATATCGGGGAATACACTGAAGCTTTCTTT. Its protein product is CATSRDIGEYTEAFF. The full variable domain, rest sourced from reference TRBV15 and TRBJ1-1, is DAMVIQNPRYQVTQFGKPVTLSCSQTLNHNVMYWYQQKSSQAPKLLFHYYDKDFNNEADTPDNFQSRRPNTSFCFLDIRSPGLGDTAMYLCATSRDIGEYTEAFFGQGTRLTVV.

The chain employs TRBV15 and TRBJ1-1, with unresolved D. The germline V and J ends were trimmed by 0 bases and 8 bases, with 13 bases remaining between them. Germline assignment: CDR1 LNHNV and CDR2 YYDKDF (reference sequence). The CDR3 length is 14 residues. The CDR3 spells CATSRDAVIAEAFF. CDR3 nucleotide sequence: TGTGCCACCAGCAGAGACGCAGTTATCGCAGAAGCTTTCTTT.

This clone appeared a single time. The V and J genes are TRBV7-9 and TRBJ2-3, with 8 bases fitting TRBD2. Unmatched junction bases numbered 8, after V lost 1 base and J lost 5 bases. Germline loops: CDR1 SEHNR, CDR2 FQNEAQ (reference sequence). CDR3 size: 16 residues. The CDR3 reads CASSLVLAAAGDTQYF. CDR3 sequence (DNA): TGTGCCAGCAGCTTAGTACTAGCGGCAGCCGGAGATACGCAGTATTTT.

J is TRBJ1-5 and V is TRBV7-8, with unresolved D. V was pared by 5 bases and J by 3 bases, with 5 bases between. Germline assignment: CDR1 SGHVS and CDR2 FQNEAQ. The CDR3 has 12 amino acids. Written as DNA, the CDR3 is TGTGCCAGCAGCCGTCTCAATCAGCCCCAGCATTTT. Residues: CASSRLNQPQHF.

CDR3 coding DNA: TGTGCCAGCAACGGACAGGACCTGGATGAGCAGTTCTTC. It translates to CASNGQDLDEQFF. This rearrangement joins TRBV3-1 (or the pseudogene TRBV3-2) to TRBJ2-1; TRBD1 agrees at 7 bases. The germline gives CDR1 LGHDT, CDR2 YNNKEL (reference sequence). The CDR3 has 13 amino acids. The J segment lost 8 bases and the V segment lost 7 bases, leaving 8 bases of the junction unmatched.

The CDR3 DNA follows: TGCGCCAGCAGCCAAGAGGGGCTAGCGGGGGCGGGGGAGCAGTACTTC. Translation: CASSQEGLAGAGEQYF. The chain links TRBV4-1 to TRBJ2-7, with 10 bases that match TRBD2. With V trimmed by 0 bases and J by 7 bases, 9 bases remained unmatched. CDR1 and CDR2 (germline): MGHRA, YSYEKL. The CDR3 consists of 16 residues.

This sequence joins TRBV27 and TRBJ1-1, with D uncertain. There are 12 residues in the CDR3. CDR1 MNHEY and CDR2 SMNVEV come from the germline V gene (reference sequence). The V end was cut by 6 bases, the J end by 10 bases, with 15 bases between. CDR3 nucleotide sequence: TGTGCCAGCAGACCTCATTGGGGAGGAGCTTTCTTT. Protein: CASRPHWGGAFF.

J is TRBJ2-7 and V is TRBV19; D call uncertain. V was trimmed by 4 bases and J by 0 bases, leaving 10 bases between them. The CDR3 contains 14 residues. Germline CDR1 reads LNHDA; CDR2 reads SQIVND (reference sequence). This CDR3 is CASSTTAPSYEQYF. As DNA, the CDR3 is TGTGCCAGTAGTACTACTGCCCCCTCCTACGAGCAGTACTTC.

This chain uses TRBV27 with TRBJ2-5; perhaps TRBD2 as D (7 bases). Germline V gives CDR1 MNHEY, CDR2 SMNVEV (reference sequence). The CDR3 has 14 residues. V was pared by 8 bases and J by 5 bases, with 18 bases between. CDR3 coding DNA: TGTGCCAGCGCCCCTAGGGGGGGCTGGGAGACCCAGTACTTC. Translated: CASAPRGGWETQYF.

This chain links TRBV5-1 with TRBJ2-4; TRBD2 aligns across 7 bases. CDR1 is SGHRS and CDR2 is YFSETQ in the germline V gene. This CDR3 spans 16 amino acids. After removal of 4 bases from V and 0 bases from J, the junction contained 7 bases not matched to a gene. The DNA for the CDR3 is TGCGCCAGCAGCCAATGGGGGGGACTAGCCAAAAACATTCAGTACTTC. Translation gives CASSQWGGLAKNIQYF. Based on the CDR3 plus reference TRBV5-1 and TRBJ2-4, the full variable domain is KAGVTQTPRYLIKTRGQQVTLSCSPISGHRSVSWYQQTPGQGLQFLFEYFSETQRNKGNFPGRFSGRQFSNSRSEMNVSTLELGDSALYLCASSQWGGLAKNIQYFGAGTRLSVL.

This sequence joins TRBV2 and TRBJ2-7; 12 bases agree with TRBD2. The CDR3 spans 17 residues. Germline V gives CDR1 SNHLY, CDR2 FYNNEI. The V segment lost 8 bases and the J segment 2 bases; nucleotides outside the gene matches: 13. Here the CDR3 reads CASFRLAGDTETYEQYF. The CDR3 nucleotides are TGTGCCAGCTTCCGACTAGCGGGGGACACCGAGACCTACGAGCAGTACTTC.

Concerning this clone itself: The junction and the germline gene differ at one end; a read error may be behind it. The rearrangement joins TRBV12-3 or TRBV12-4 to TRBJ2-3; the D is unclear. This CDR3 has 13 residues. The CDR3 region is CASNLSGVGTQYF. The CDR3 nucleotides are TGTGCCAGCAATTTAAGTGGTGTTGGCACGCAGTATTTT.

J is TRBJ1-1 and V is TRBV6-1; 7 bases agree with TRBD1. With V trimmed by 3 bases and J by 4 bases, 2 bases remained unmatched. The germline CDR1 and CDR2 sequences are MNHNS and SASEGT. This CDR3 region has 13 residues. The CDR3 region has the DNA TGTGCCAGCAGTGACGCAGGGGGCACTGAAGCTTTCTTT. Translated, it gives CASSDAGGTEAFF.

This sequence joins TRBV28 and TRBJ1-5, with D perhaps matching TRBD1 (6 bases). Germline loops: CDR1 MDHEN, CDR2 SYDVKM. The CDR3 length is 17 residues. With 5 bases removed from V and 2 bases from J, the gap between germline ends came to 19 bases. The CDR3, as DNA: TGTGCCAGCAGTGCCCGCGGGGGGCAGGAGGGCAATCAGCCCCAGCATTTT. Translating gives CASSARGGQEGNQPQHF.

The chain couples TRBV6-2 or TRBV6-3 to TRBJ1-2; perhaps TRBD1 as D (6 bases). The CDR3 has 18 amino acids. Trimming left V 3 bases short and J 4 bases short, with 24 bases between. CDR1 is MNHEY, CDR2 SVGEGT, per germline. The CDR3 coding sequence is TGTGCCAGCAGTTATCTGGGGGCATCCGCGACTATTCTCTATGGCTACACCTTC. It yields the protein CASSYLGASATILYGYTF.

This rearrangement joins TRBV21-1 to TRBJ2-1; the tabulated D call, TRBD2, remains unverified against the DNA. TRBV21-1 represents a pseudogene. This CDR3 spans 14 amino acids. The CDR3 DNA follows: TGTGCCAGCACGCCCCGGTATAGCGGCTCTGAGCAGTTCTTC. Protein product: CASTPRYSGSEQFF.

The CDR3 DNA follows: TGTGCCAGCAGTGACTCGGGCAAACCGGGGGGCTACACCTTC. Its protein is CASSDSGKPGGYTF. V is TRBV2 and J is TRBJ1-2; D unclear. The V gene lost 3 bases and the J gene lost 8 bases, with 16 bases spanning the gap. Germline assignment: CDR1 SNHLY and CDR2 FYNNEI. The CDR3 loop spans 14 amino acids.

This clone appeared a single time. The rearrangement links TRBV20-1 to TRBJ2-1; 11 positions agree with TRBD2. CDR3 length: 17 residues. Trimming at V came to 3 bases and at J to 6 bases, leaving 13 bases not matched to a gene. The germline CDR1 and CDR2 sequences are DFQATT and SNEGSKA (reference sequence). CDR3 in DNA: TGCAGTGCTAGTAACGGACAGTTAGCGGGGGGGCCCAATGAGCAGTTCTTC. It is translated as CSASNGQLAGGPNEQFF.

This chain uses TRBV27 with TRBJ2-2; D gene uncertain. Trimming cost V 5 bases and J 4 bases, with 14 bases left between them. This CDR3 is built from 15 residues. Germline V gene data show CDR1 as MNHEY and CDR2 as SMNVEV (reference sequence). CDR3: CASSLQPLGTGELFF. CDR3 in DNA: TGTGCCAGCAGTCTACAGCCACTTGGCACCGGGGAGCTGTTTTTT.

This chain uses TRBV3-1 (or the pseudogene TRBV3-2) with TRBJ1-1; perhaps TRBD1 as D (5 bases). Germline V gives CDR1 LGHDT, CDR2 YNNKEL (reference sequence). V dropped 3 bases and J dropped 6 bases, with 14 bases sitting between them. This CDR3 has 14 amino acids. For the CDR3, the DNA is TGTGCCAGCAGCCATGCCCCAGGGTGGTCTGAAGCTTTCTTT. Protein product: CASSHAPGWSEAFF.

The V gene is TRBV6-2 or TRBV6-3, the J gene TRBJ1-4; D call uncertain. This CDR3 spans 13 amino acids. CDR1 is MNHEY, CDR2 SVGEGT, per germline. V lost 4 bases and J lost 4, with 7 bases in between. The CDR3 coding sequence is TGTGCCAGCAGTTCGATCAGTAATGAAAAACTGTTTTTT. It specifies CASSSISNEKLFF.

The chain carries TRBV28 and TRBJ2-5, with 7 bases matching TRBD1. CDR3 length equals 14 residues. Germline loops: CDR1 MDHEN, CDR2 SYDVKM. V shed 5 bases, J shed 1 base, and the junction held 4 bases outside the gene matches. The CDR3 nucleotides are TGTGCCAGCAGTCCCGGGACAGCCCAAGAGACCCAGTACTTC. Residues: CASSPGTAQETQYF.

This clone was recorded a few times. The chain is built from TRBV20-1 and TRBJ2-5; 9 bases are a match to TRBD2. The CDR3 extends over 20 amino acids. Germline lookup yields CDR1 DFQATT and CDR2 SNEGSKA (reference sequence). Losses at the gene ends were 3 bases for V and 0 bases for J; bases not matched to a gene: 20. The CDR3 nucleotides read TGCAGTGCTAGTCCCCCTATAGTCAGTGCTAGCGGGGTCTACCAAGAGACCCAGTACTTC. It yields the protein CSASPPIVSASGVYQETQYF.

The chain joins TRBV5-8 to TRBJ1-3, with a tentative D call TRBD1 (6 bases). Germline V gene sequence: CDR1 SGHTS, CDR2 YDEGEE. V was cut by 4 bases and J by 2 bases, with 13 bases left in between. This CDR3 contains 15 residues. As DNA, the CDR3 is TGTGCCAGCAGCCGATTCCAGGGGCCTGGAAACACCATATATTTT. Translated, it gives CASSRFQGPGNTIYF.

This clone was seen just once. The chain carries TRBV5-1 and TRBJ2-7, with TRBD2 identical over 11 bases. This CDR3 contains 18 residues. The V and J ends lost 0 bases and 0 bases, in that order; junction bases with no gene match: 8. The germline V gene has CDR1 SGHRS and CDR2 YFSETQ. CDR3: CASSLATSGGVSSYEQYF. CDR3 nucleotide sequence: TGCGCCAGCAGCTTGGCCACTAGCGGGGGCGTTAGCTCCTACGAGCAGTACTTC.